This T cell receptor (beta chain) was profiled in a study of shared clonotypes between healthy human individuals. Findings and caveats of the study: As a rule, naive subsets had a larger estimated richness than memory subsets.

To note about this clone: The antigen is undetermined.

The CDR3 has 16 amino acids. V gave up 6 bases and J gave up 3 bases, with 15 bases separating them. CDR1 MDHEN and CDR2 SYDVKM come from the germline V gene. Assay runs were performed at deep level. The DNA input per sorted-subset replicate PCR was 200 ng, corresponding to tens of thousands of T cell genomes. Some clones are missing from TCRdb's copy, which holds only in-frame ones; the method was immunoSEQ multiplex PCR. Of about 2.3 million clones listed, under 95% were seen once; the top ten hold about 0.41%. This clonotype was obtained from a man aged 18 to 30 in good health. Some clones in this sample may be carry-over from other donors' samples. Sequencing used naive CD4+ T cells from PBMCs. Subset denoted: CD45RA+ positively selected. The chain uses TRBV28 and TRBJ2-6; possibly TRBD1 or TRBD2 for D (6 bases each). The DNA of the CDR3 is TGTGCCAGCAGCTCCCCGGGGGCTCGTGGGGCCAACGTCCTGACTTTC. Protein product: CASSSPGARGANVLTF.